What follows describes a single TCR beta chain. The sample belongs to a study of shared clonotypes between healthy human individuals. Background on the study: With ages of 18 to 49, the donors were a couple of women and a few men.

The V end was cut by 0 bases, the J end by 1 base, with 7 bases between. Germline loops: CDR1 MNHEY, CDR2 SMNVEV (reference sequence). The CDR3 loop spans 14 amino acids. Sorted-subset replicate PCRs used roughly 180 ng DNA, approximately 33,000 T cell genomes. Method: immunoSEQ multiplex PCR; TCRdb's copy keeps in-frame clones and lacks some. The sample includes 980,000 or so clones, around 80% of them seen just once. This TCR was sampled from a man between 18 and 35 years old in good health. Sequencing was carried out using memory CD4+ T cells sorted from blood. Specified subset: CD45RA-negative fraction. The chain is built from TRBV27 and TRBJ2-7; D uncertain. CDR3 in amino acids: CASSLSRLSYEQYF. In DNA, the CDR3 is TGTGCCAGCAGTTTATCGCGGCTGTCCTACGAGCAGTACTTC.